The 10 T cell receptor beta chains listed next were all sequenced from one sample in a study of technical replicates of blood from a handful of donors (dated by TCRdb to 2016 to 2017). Preparation of the library involved the immunoSEQ multiplex PCR assay. TCRdb retrieved this table from immuneACCESS and kept in-frame rearrangements only. Not all clones are present; in checked studies, unresolved V genes account for under half, and no reason is known for the remainder. The sample table records 65,000 to 95,000 clones; around 94% of these occur just once. The ten biggest clones cover approximately 0.42% of the sample. Sequences were obtained from T cells isolated from PBMCs. The receptor source for this set is a human donor in good health.

The gene calls are TRBV5-1 and TRBJ2-2, with D unclear. V shed 6 bases and J shed 8 bases, with 14 bases lying between them. Germline CDR1 SGHRS, CDR2 YFSETQ. The CDR3 runs 13 residues. CDR3 coding DNA: TGCGCCAGCATCATGGAGAATACTGGGGAGCTGTTTTTT. Translated: CASIMENTGELFF.

The gene calls are TRBV6-6 and TRBJ2-1; the D is unclear. V gave up 6 bases and J gave up 0 bases, with 9 bases separating them. CDR3 length: 14 amino acids. The germline V gene has CDR1 MNHNY and CDR2 SVGAGI (reference sequence). CDR3 bases: TGTGCCAGCAGCCTGACTTCCTCCTACAATGAGCAGTTCTTC. Its translation is CASSLTSSYNEQFF.

The chain employs TRBV9 and TRBJ2-3; tentative D call: TRBD1 (6 bases). The CDR3 is 14 residues long. Trimming pared 0 bases from V and 6 bases from J, leaving 11 bases between. Germline V lookup: CDR1 SGDLS, CDR2 YYNGEE. The CDR3 sequence is CASSVEGGSDTQYF. The CDR3 nucleotides are TGTGCCAGCAGCGTAGAAGGGGGTTCGGATACGCAGTATTTT.

V is TRBV30 and J is TRBJ1-1, with 7 bases identical to TRBD1. Germline lookup yields CDR1 GTSNPN and CDR2 SVGIG (reference sequence). CDR3 length: 13 residues. The V and J ends lost 5 bases and 3 bases, in that order; junction bases with no gene match: 6. The CDR3 region has the DNA TGTGCCTGGTCAGAGACAGGGTACACTGAAGCTTTCTTT. This encodes CAWSETGYTEAFF.

The chain uses TRBV13 and TRBJ2-3; TRBD2 is a possible D gene (6 bases). Germline CDR1 is PRHDT and CDR2 is FYEKMQ (reference sequence). Trimming removed 6 bases at V and 0 bases at J, with 22 bases between. This CDR3 is built from 18 residues. CDR3 sequence: CASRNRLGISQSTDTQYF. CDR3 nucleotides: TGTGCCAGCAGAAACCGACTAGGGATCTCTCAAAGCACAGATACGCAGTATTTT.

The chain links TRBV13 to TRBJ1-5, with 10 positions matching TRBD1. This CDR3 has 15 residues. Germline-derived CDR1 and CDR2 are PRHDT and FYEKMQ (reference sequence). The junction had 4 bases not matched to a gene; V was cut back by 2 bases and J by 6 bases. The CDR3 loop reads CASSLKGQGFQPQHF. CDR3 coding DNA: TGTGCCAGCAGCTTAAAGGGACAGGGGTTTCAGCCCCAGCATTTT.

The J gene is TRBJ1-5, the V gene TRBV27; D perhaps matches TRBD1 (6 bases). The V and J ends lost 3 bases and 1 base respectively, with 16 bases between them. Per the germline V gene, CDR1 is MNHEY and CDR2 is SMNVEV (reference sequence). This CDR3 contains 17 residues. For the CDR3, the DNA is TGTGCCAGCAGTTTTTTGACAGGATTCCTAAGCAATCAGCCCCAGCATTTT. Translation gives CASSFLTGFLSNQPQHF.

The rearrangement joins TRBV6-5 to TRBJ1-1; D is possibly TRBD1 (5 bases). Germline V gene sequence: CDR1 MNHEY, CDR2 SVGAGI. The CDR3 runs to 13 residues. The germline V and J ends were trimmed by 0 bases and 7 bases, with 9 bases remaining between them. In DNA form, the CDR3 reads TGTGCCAGCAGTTACTCGGCGGGGGGTGAAGCTTTCTTT. It is translated as CASSYSAGGEAFF.

The chain joins TRBV19 to TRBJ2-5; the D gene is possibly TRBD2 (6 bases). The CDR3 sequence is 16 residues long. The germline gives CDR1 LNHDA, CDR2 SQIVND (reference sequence). V lost 4 bases and J 2 bases, leaving 17 bases between the germline ends. This chain's CDR3 is CASSNMPRGGQETQYF. CDR3 in DNA: TGTGCCAGTAGTAATATGCCGCGGGGTGGTCAAGAGACCCAGTACTTC.

The chain has TRBV29-1 and TRBJ2-1; a weak D match, TRBD1 (5 bases). CDR1 and CDR2 from the germline V gene are SQVTM and ANQGSEA. CDR3 length: 11 amino acids. V lost 0 bases to trimming and J lost 10 bases, with 7 bases between them. CDR3 nucleotide sequence: TGCAGCGTTGAAGACAGGGAAGAGCAGTTCTTC. This codes for CSVEDREEQFF.